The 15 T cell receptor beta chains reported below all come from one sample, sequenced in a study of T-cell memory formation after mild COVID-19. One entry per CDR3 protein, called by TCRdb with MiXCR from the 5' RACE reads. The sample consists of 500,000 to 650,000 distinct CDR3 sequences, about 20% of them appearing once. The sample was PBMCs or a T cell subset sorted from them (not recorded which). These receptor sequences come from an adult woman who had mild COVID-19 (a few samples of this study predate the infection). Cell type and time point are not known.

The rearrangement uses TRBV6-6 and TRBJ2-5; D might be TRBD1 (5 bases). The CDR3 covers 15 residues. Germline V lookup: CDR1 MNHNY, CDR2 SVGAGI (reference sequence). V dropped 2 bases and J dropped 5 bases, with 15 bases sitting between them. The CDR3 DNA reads TGTGCCAGCAGTTACCCGCAGGGAACCACGGAGACCCAGTACTTC. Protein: CASSYPQGTTETQYF.

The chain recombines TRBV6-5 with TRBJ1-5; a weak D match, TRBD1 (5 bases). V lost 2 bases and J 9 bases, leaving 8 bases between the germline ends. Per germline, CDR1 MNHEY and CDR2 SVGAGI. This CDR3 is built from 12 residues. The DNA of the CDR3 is TGTGCCAGCAGTTACCGGGGGTCGCCCCAGCATTTT. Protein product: CASSYRGSPQHF.

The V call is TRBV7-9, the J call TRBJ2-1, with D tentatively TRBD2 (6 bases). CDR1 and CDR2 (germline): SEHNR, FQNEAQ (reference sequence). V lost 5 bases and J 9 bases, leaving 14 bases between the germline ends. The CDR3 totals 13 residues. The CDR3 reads CASSPPVGGEQFF. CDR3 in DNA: TGTGCCAGCAGCCCACCAGTCGGGGGTGAGCAGTTCTTC.

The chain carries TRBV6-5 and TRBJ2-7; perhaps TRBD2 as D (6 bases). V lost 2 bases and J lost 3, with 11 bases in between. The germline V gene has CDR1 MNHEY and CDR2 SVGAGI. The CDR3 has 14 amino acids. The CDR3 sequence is CASSYDGGSYEQYF. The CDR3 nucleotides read TGTGCCAGCAGTTACGATGGAGGGAGCTACGAGCAGTACTTC.

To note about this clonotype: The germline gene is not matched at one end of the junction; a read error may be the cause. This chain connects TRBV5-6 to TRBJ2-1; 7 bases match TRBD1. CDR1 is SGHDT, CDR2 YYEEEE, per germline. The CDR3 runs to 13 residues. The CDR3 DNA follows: TGTGCCAGCAGCAAAGATCCGGGACAGATCACAGACTTC. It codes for CASSKDPGQITDF.

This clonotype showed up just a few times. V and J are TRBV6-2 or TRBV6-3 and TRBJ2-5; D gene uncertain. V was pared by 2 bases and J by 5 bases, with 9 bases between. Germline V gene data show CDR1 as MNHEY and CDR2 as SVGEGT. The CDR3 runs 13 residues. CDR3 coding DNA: TGTGCCAGCAGTTACGACAATCCGGAGACCCAGTACTTC. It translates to CASSYDNPETQYF.

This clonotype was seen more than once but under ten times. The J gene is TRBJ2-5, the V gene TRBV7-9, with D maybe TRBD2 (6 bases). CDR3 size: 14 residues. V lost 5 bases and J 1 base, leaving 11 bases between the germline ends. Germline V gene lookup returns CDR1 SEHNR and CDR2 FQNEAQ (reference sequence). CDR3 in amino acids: CASSTASAQETQYF. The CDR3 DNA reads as TGTGCCAGCAGCACAGCTAGCGCCCAAGAGACCCAGTACTTC.

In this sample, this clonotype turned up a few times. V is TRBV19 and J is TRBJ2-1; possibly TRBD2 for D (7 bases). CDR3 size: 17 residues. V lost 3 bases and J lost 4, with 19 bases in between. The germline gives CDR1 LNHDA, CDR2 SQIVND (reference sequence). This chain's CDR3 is CASSIFLDSGVYNEQFF. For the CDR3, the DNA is TGTGCCAGTAGTATTTTCCTGGACAGCGGGGTTTACAATGAGCAGTTCTTC. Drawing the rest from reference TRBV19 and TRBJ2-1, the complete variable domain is DGGITQSPKYLFRKEGQNVTLSCEQNLNHDAMYWYRQDPGQGLRLIYYSQIVNDFQKGDIAEGYSVSREKKESFPLTVTSAQKNPTAFYLCASSIFLDSGVYNEQFFGPGTRLTVL.

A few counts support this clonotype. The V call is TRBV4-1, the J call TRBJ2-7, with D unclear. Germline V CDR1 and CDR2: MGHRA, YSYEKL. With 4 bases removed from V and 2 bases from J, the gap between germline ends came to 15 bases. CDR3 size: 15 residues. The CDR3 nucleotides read TGCGCCAGCAGCCTAATGGCTTACAGAGCCTACGAGCAGTACTTC. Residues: CASSLMAYRAYEQYF.

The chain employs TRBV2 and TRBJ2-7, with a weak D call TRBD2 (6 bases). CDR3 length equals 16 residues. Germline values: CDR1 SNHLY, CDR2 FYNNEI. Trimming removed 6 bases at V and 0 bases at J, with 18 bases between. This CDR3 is CASSALAGGSSYEQYF. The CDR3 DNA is TGTGCCAGCAGCGCCCTAGCTGGAGGGAGCTCCTACGAGCAGTACTTC.

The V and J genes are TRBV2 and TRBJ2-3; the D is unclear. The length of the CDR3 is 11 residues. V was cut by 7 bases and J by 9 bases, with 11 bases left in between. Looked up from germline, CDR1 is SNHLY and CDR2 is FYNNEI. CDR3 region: CASKAPKTQYF. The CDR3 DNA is TGTGCCAGCAAGGCCCCGAAGACGCAGTATTTT. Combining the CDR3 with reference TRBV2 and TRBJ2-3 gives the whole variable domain EPEVTQTPSHQVTQMGQEVILRCVPISNHLYFYWYRQILGQKVEFLVSFYNNEISEKSEIFDDQFSVERPDGSNFTLKIRSTKLEDSAMYFCASKAPKTQYFGPGTRLTVL.

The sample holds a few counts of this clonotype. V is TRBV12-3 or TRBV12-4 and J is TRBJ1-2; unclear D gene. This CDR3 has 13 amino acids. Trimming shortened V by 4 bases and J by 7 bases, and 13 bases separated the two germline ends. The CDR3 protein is CASSYDGVSGYTF. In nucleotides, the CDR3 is TGTGCCAGCAGTTACGATGGGGTTTCTGGCTACACCTTC.

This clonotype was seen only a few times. The CDR3 is CASSQDSQGSYF. The CDR3 DNA sequence: TGTGCCAGCAGCCAAGACTCGCAGGGGTCGTACTTC. The chain is built from TRBV3-1 and TRBJ2-7; D is perhaps TRBD1 (6 bases). The CDR3 sequence is 12 residues long. Trimming shortened V by 0 bases and J by 12 bases, and 12 bases separated the two germline ends. Germline lookup yields CDR1 LGHDT and CDR2 YNNKEL (reference sequence).

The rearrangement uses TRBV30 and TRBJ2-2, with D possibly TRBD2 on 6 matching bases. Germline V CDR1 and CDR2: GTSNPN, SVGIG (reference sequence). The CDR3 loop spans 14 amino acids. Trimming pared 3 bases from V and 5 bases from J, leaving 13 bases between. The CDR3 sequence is CAWSGGVHTGELFF. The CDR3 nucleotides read TGTGCCTGGAGCGGCGGGGTTCATACCGGGGAGCTGTTTTTT.

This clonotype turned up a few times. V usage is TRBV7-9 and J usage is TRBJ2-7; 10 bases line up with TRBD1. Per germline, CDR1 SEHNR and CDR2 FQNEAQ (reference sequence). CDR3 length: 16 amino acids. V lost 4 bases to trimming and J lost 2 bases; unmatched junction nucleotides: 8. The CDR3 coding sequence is TGTGCCAGCAGCTACCCCGGGACAGGGGAGACCTACGAGCAGTACTTC. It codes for CASSYPGTGETYEQYF.